This TCR beta chain comes out of a study of blood T cell repertoires in COVID-19. In the study overall: Acute and convalescent COVID-19 specimens originated in the United States, Italy and Spain. PBMCs, B-cell-depleted T cells, or T cells provided the cDNA or gDNA that made up the material.

The CDR3 runs 17 residues. Looked up from germline, CDR1 is MDHEN and CDR2 is SYDVKM. Trimming took off 5 bases at V and 4 bases at J, with 21 bases between the two ends. Authors' methods: Nucleated cell counts were estimated from reference gene primer amplification. Produced via immunoSEQ multiplex PCR; TCRdb's table is partial and in-frame only. That table gives V, J and clone size, and the DNA gave D and trimming. This table holds about 180,000 clones, around four fifths found once. A few counts support this clone. This chain connects TRBV28 to TRBJ1-5; D remains unclear. This clonotype originated in a man aged 65 to 85 with active or convalescent COVID-19. The sequencing sample was made of peripheral blood. CDR3 coding DNA: TGTGCCAGCAGTACCGATTGGGCTGGCAGACGAAATCAGCCCCAGCATTTT. This sequence encodes CASSTDWAGRRNQPQHF.